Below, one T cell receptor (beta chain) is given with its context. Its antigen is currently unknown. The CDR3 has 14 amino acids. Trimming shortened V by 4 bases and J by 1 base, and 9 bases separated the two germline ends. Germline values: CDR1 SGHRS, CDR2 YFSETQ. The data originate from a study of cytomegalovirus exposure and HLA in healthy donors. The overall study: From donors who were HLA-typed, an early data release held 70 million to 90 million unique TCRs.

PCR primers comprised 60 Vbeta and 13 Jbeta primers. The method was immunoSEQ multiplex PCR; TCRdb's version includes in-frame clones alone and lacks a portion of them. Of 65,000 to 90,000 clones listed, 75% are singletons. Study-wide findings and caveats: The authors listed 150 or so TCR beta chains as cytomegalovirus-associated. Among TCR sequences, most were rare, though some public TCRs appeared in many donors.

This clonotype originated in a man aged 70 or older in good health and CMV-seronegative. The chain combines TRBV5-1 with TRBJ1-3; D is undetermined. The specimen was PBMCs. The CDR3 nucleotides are TGCGCCAGCAGCCCAGGAGGTTCTGGAAACACCATATATTTT. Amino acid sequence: CASSPGGSGNTIYF.